The rows below give T cell receptor beta chains drawn from one sample of a study of CD8+ T cells in alopecia areata. The data were produced by immunoSEQ multiplex PCR, yet TCRdb's version contains in-frame clones alone and is incomplete. In the table there are roughly 200,000 clones, 40% to 65% of which are singletons. The sample was CD8+ T cells sorted from blood, taken at week 24, from a patient treated with tofacitinib. These TCRs come from a human donor with alopecia areata. The CDR3 runs from the conserved cysteine through the conserved F or W. A D gene is named only where the DNA matches it firmly. Rows may omit the clone size; those that give it use once, few, many or a size class.

V	J	size	D	DNA	CDR3
TRBV27	TRBJ1-1	few	TRBD1	TGTGCCAGCAGTACAGACAGGGCGGGCACTGAAGCTTTCTTT	CASSTDRAGTEAFF
TRBV7-9	TRBJ1-2	.	.	TGTGCCAGCAGCGGCGAAAGTAGGGGCTACACCTTC	CASSGESRGYTF
TRBV4-3	TRBJ2-7	.	.	TGCGCCAGCAGCCAAGAGAGGACCGGAGCCTACGAGCAGTACTTC	CASSQERTGAYEQYF
TRBV5-1	TRBJ1-2	.	.	TGCGCCAGCAGAGTAGACAAGCGATATGGCTACACCTTC	CASRVDKRYGYTF
TRBV4-1	TRBJ2-1	few	.	TGCGCCAGCAGCCAAGATGGGGAGGCTGAGCAGTTCTTC	CASSQDGEAEQFF
TRBV29-1	TRBJ1-2	few	.	TGCAGGCCGGACGGACAGAGCTATGGCTACACCTTC	CRPDGQSYGYTF
TRBV14	TRBJ1-1	.	TRBD1	TGTGCCAGCAGTTCGACAGGGGGCTATACTGAAGCTTTCTTT	CASSSTGGYTEAFF
TRBV29-1	TRBJ2-7	.	TRBD2	TGCAGCGTTGTCGGGGGGGACGTCGACGAGCAGTACTTC	CSVVGGDVDEQYF
TRBV30	TRBJ2-7	.	.	TGTGCCTGGAGTCGGGGGGCCGAGCAGTACTTC	CAWSRGAEQYF
TRBV5-6	TRBJ2-7	.	.	TGTGCCAGCAGCTTAGGGGTCAGCTCCTACGAGCAGTACTTC	CASSLGVSSYEQYF
TRBV4-3	TRBJ2-2	.	.	TGCGCCAGCAGCCAAGATCGGGATAGCAAATCGAACACCGGGGAGCTGTTTTTT	CASSQDRDSKSNTGELFF
TRBV27	TRBJ1-1	.	TRBD1	TGTGCCAGCTCGGGACAGGGGTCGAGGGCTGAAGCTTTCTTT	CASSGQGSRAEAFF
TRBV30	TRBJ2-7	.	.	TGTGCCTGGAATTCTGGGCGCTACGAGCAGTACTTC	CAWNSGRYEQYF
TRBV27	TRBJ2-5	.	TRBD1	TGTGCCAGCAGCCCGGGACAGCCGGGCGAGACCCAGTACTTC	CASSPGQPGETQYF
TRBV14	TRBJ2-1	.	.	TGTGCCAGCAGCCAAGAGGGACTAGACAGGGTTTGGGACAATGAGCAGTTCTTC	CASSQEGLDRVWDNEQFF
TRBV18	TRBJ2-5	.	.	TGTGCCAGCTCACCATCAAAAACAGGGAGGCTTGAAGAGACCCAGTACTTC	CASSPSKTGRLEETQYF
TRBV13	TRBJ1-1	.	.	TGTGCCAGCAGCCCCCCCGGGGAAGTTGAAGCTTTCTTT	CASSPPGEVEAFF
TRBV30	TRBJ1-6	.	TRBD1	TGTGCCTACCGGGACAGAAATTCACCCCTCCACTTT	CAYRDRNSPLHF
TRBV25-1	TRBJ2-1	few	.	TGTGCCAGCAGTGAAGGACAGCGATACAATGAGCAGTTCTTC	CASSEGQRYNEQFF
TRBV27	TRBJ2-7	.	.	TGTGCCAGCAGACAGGGCTACGAGCAGTACTTC	CASRQGYEQYF
TRBV25-1	TRBJ1-2	.	.	TGTGCCAGCAGTGCGGCGGGGTATGGCTACACCTTC	CASSAAGYGYTF
TRBV7-3	TRBJ2-1	few	TRBD1	TGTGCCAGCAGCTTAGGGGACAGGGAGCAGTTCTTC	CASSLGDREQFF
TRBV27	TRBJ2-1	.	.	TGTGCCAGCAGCAAGTACAATGAGCAGTTCTTC	CASSKYNEQFF
TRBV13	TRBJ1-1	few	.	TGTGCCAGCAGCTTAGGGACCAACTATAAGAGCACTGAAGCTTTCTTT	CASSLGTNYKSTEAFF
TRBV4-1	TRBJ1-2	.	.	TGCGCCAGCAGCTTCAGACTGGAGAACTATGGCTACACCTTC	CASSFRLENYGYTF
TRBV5-6	TRBJ2-1	once	.	TGTGCCAGCAGCTGGGGGACCCACAATGAGCAGTTCTTC	CASSWGTHNEQFF
TRBV15	TRBJ1-5	.	.	TGTGCCACCAGCAGAGAAAGGGGTCAGCCCCAGCATTTT	CATSRERGQPQHF
TRBV11-2	TRBJ1-2	.	.	TGTGCCAGCAGCTTAGACGGTTTGTCTTATGGCTACACCTTC	CASSLDGLSYGYTF
TRBV7-7	TRBJ2-3	once	.	TGTGCCAGCAGCTTAGGGGGTAGGAGCACAGATACGCAGTATTTT	CASSLGGRSTDTQYF
TRBV27	TRBJ1-2	.	TRBD1	TGTGCCAGCAGCCCGAATCGGGACAGGGGGCAGGGCTATGGCTACACCTTC	CASSPNRDRGQGYGYTF
TRBV7-9	TRBJ1-1	.	.	TGTGCCAGCAGCGAACAGGGGAACACTGAAGCTTTCTTT	CASSEQGNTEAFF
TRBV9	TRBJ2-7	.	.	TGTGCCAGCAGCGTAGCTGCGGGGCGTTCCTACGAGCAGTACTTC	CASSVAAGRSYEQYF
TRBV30	TRBJ2-7	few	TRBD1	TGTGCCTGGAGTGTTGGGACAGGGCACTACGAGCAGTACTTC	CAWSVGTGHYEQYF
TRBV4-3	TRBJ1-2	.	.	TGCGCCAGCAGCCAAGACAGGGACAACTATGGCTACACCTTC	CASSQDRDNYGYTF
TRBV30	TRBJ1-1	.	.	TGTGCCTGGAGTGTAACTAGCTACACTGAAGCTTTCTTT	CAWSVTSYTEAFF
TRBV7-6	TRBJ2-1	.	.	TGTGCCAGCAGCTCTTACACGGGGGGCCCTGGCAATGAGCAGTTCTTC	CASSSYTGGPGNEQFF
TRBV6-1	TRBJ2-7	.	.	TGTGCCAGCACCACCGGGGGCGAGCAGTACTTC	CASTTGGEQYF
TRBV9	TRBJ1-2	.	TRBD1	TGTGCCAGCAGCGCGACAGGGCTCTCGTATGGCTACACCTTC	CASSATGLSYGYTF
TRBV4-1	TRBJ2-3	.	.	TGCGCCAGCAGAGGGGGAGGGACAAATACGCAGTATTTT	CASRGGGTNTQYF
TRBV27	TRBJ2-1	.	TRBD2	TGTGCCAGCAGTTTATTGGCTAGCGGGGGGGCCGGGAATGAGCAGTTCTTC	CASSLLASGGAGNEQFF
TRBV7-9	TRBJ2-3	.	.	TGTGCCAGCAGTGGGGATACGCAGTATTTT	CASSGDTQYF
TRBV7-7	TRBJ2-7	many	.	TGTGCCAGCAGCTTAGGGTCTGTCGGAACCTACGAGCAGTACTTC	CASSLGSVGTYEQYF
TRBV29-1	TRBJ1-2	few	.	TGCAGCGTTGACCCAGGGGATGATGGCTACACCTTC	CSVDPGDDGYTF
TRBV27	TRBJ2-1	.	.	TGTGCCAGCAGTCCCTCGGCAGGGCCCGTTATTAATGAGCAGTTCTTC	CASSPSAGPVINEQFF
TRBV7-9	TRBJ2-1	few	TRBD2	TGTGCCAGCGATACTCGCGGGGGGACGTCGTTGAATGAGCAGTTCTTC	CASDTRGGTSLNEQFF
TRBV25-1	TRBJ2-1	.	.	TGTGCCAGCAGTGAATTCGAGGGGGTCTGGGACAATGAGCAGTTCTTC	CASSEFEGVWDNEQFF
TRBV29-1	TRBJ1-2	.	TRBD1	TGCAGCGCCGCGGACAGGGCTAACTATGGCTACACCTTC	CSAADRANYGYTF
TRBV4-3	TRBJ1-1	many	.	TGCGCCAGCAGCCAAGAATTCAGCCCCAGCAAGAACACTGAAGCTTTCTTT	CASSQEFSPSKNTEAFF
TRBV6-1	TRBJ1-2	once	.	TGTGCCAGCAGTGAAGTGAACCTCGCGCTAACTTTCTATGGCTACACCTTC	CASSEVNLALTFYGYTF
TRBV27	TRBJ1-5	few	.	TGTGCCAGCAGTTTGAGGGCAGTCAGGCAGCCCCAGCATTTT	CASSLRAVRQPQHF
TRBV5-1	TRBJ2-5	few	.	TGCGCCAGCAGCGGTCCGGGACAACAAGAGACCCAGTACTTC	CASSGPGQQETQYF
TRBV28	TRBJ1-2	.	TRBD1	TGTGCCAGCAGTCCGCTGAGGACAGGAGTGAAGGGCTACACCTTC	CASSPLRTGVKGYTF
TRBV30	TRBJ2-1	.	.	TGTGCCTGGAGGGGGGGAACCTACAATGAGCAGTTCTTC	CAWRGGTYNEQFF
TRBV5-6	TRBJ1-2	.	TRBD1	TGTGCCAGCAGCCAGACAGGGATTTACGGCTACACCTTC	CASSQTGIYGYTF
TRBV15	TRBJ1-5	few	.	TGTGCCACCAGCAGAGCCAGACAGGACACTAATCAGCCCCAGCATTTT	CATSRARQDTNQPQHF
TRBV4-3	TRBJ2-3	.	TRBD2	TGCGCCAGCAGCCAGATCCTAGCGGGAGGAGGGGATACGCAGTATTTT	CASSQILAGGGDTQYF
TRBV29-1	TRBJ1-2	few	.	TGCAGCGTCCCAGATAACTATGGCTACACCTTC	CSVPDNYGYTF
TRBV29-1	TRBJ1-2	.	.	TGCAGCGTTGAGCGTCGTCAGGGATTCGGCTACACCTTC	CSVERRQGFGYTF